This TCR beta chain is from a study of T cell repertoires in cytomegalovirus infection. Via MiXCR, TCRdb re-called the reads, giving one row per CDR3 protein. The profile shows approximately 550,000 distinct CDR3 sequences, approximately 16% of them singletons. The ends lost 0 bases at V and 8 bases at J; junction bases unmatched: 12. The CDR3 is 16 amino acids. From germline, CDR1 is DFQATT and CDR2 SNEGSKA (reference sequence). This clonotype was recorded a few times. This TCR derives from a human donor in good health (CMV status not recorded). Some clones in this sample may be carry-over from other donors' samples. V usage is TRBV20-1 and J usage is TRBJ1-1; 10 bases are shared with TRBD1. Material: CD8+ T cells from PBMCs. The CDR3 protein is CSARDLDRGVLYEAFF. The CDR3 DNA sequence: TGCAGTGCTAGAGATCTGGACAGGGGGGTTTTGTACGAAGCTTTCTTT.